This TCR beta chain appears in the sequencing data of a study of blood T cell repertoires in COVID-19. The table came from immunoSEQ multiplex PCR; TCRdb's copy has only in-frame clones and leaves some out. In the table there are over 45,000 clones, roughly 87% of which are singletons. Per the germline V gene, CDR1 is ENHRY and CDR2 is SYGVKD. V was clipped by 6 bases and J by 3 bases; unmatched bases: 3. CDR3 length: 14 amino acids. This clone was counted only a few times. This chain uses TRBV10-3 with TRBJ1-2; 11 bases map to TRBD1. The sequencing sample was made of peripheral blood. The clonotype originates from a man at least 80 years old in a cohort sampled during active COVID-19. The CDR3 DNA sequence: TGTGCCATCAGCCCGGGACAGGGGGACTATGGCTACACCTTC. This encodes CAISPGQGDYGYTF.